This entry lists 15 T cell receptor beta chains sequenced from one sample in a study of shared clonotypes between healthy human individuals (TCRdb year 2020). The library was produced with the immunoSEQ multiplex PCR assay. TCRdb mirrors the immuneACCESS table, restricted to in-frame sequences. Some clones are absent from its copies; in checked studies, under half trace to an unresolved V gene, and the reason for the others is unknown. This sample gives about 1,800,000 clones in total; approximately 95% of them show up just once. The ten largest account for more than 0.9% of the sample. For the CD8 naive samples, CD45RO-negative cells were positively selected for CCR7, yielding a CD45RA+CCR7+ population from which TemRA cells were excluded. The material sequenced was naive CD8+ T cells sorted from blood. The cell subset or site label, read with the paper, signifies: CD45RA+CCR7+. The receptors derive from a man in his late teens or twenties in good health.

The chain employs TRBV6-5 and TRBJ2-5; 9 bases agree with TRBD2. The J segment lost 2 bases and the V segment lost 2 bases, leaving 6 bases of the junction unmatched. Germline CDR1 reads MNHEY; CDR2 reads SVGAGI. The CDR3 is 16 residues long. For the CDR3, the DNA is TGTGCCAGCAGTTACGAGTCTAGCGGGGATCAAGAGACCCAGTACTTC. Amino acid sequence: CASSYESSGDQETQYF.

This clone was found once. The chain combines TRBV27 with TRBJ2-7; D possibly corresponds to TRBD2 (5 bases). Trimming shortened V by 6 bases and J by 0 bases, and 15 bases separated the two germline ends. Germline V gene lookup returns CDR1 MNHEY and CDR2 SMNVEV (reference sequence). The CDR3 extends over 15 amino acids. The CDR3 DNA follows: TGTGCCAGCAGATTAATTAGTGGGAGCTCCTACGAGCAGTACTTC. Translating gives CASRLISGSSYEQYF.

The J gene is TRBJ1-5, the V gene TRBV27, with no clear D. CDR3 length equals 14 residues. V was shortened by 6 bases and J by 6 bases, with 15 bases between the two germline ends. In germline, CDR1 is MNHEY, CDR2 SMNVEV (reference sequence). CDR3 residues: CASSWAGVGQPQHF. CDR3 DNA sequence: TGTGCCAGCAGCTGGGCAGGAGTAGGTCAGCCCCAGCATTTT.

The V gene is TRBV5-1, the J gene TRBJ2-1; possibly TRBD1 for D (6 bases). V was trimmed by 5 bases and J by 0 bases, leaving 18 bases between them. The CDR3 contains 17 residues. CDR1 is SGHRS and CDR2 is YFSETQ in the germline V gene. Here the CDR3 DNA reads TGCGCCAGCAGAGATCCAGGGGCCGTGAGCTCCTACAATGAGCAGTTCTTC. Amino acids: CASRDPGAVSSYNEQFF.

The table lists this clone with a count of one. This chain links TRBV7-2 with TRBJ2-1; TRBD2 agrees at 14 bases. CDR1 and CDR2 (germline): SGHTA, FQGNSA. The V segment lost 4 bases and the J segment 6 bases; nucleotides outside the gene matches: 5. CDR3 size: 16 residues. The CDR3 is CASSSGLAGAFNEQFF. CDR3 nucleotide sequence: TGTGCCAGCAGCTCGGGACTAGCGGGGGCCTTCAATGAGCAGTTCTTC.

This chain uses TRBV19 with TRBJ1-1; 7 bases map to TRBD1. J gave up 8 bases and V 6 bases, and 6 bases lay outside the gene matches. The CDR3 totals 12 residues. CDR1 is LNHDA and CDR2 is SQIVND in the germline V gene (reference sequence). CDR3 protein: CASRVDRSEAFF. CDR3 DNA: TGTGCCAGTAGAGTGGACAGGTCCGAAGCTTTCTTT.

The chain has TRBV29-1 and TRBJ1-2; D is uncertain. This CDR3 is built from 14 residues. Germline lookup yields CDR1 SQVTM and CDR2 ANQGSEA. The V gene lost 0 bases and the J gene lost 0 bases, with 8 bases spanning the gap. This CDR3 reads CSVEEQGPNYGYTF. In nucleotides, the CDR3 is TGCAGCGTTGAAGAACAAGGGCCTAACTATGGCTACACCTTC.

On this clone itself: Other nucleotide sequences from this sample produce the same CDR3. The chain couples TRBV27 to TRBJ2-2, with no clear D. Per germline, CDR1 MNHEY and CDR2 SMNVEV (reference sequence). Trimming took 5 bases from V and 1 from J, leaving 5 bases between them. CDR3 length equals 13 residues. The CDR3 here is CASSPVNTGELFF. The DNA of the CDR3 is TGTGCCAGCAGTCCCGTGAACACCGGGGAGCTGTTTTTT.

A few counts support this clone. The chain recombines TRBV28 with TRBJ2-5, with a weak D call TRBD2 (6 bases). Germline V gives CDR1 MDHEN, CDR2 SYDVKM. V lost 7 bases, J lost 5 bases, and 17 bases lay in between. This CDR3 is 14 amino acids long. CDR3 nucleotide sequence: TGTGCCAGCACACCGCCTCGGGCGGGGGAGACCCAGTACTTC. Translated, it gives CASTPPRAGETQYF.

The V and J genes are TRBV10-3 and TRBJ2-7, with D perhaps being TRBD1 or TRBD2 (5 bases each). V was shortened by 2 bases and J by 4 bases, with 9 bases between the two germline ends. Germline V gives CDR1 ENHRY, CDR2 SYGVKD. The CDR3 spans 13 residues. The CDR3 loop is CAISERDGYEQYF. DNA of the CDR3: TGTGCCATCAGTGAGCGGGACGGGTACGAGCAGTACTTC.

This chain's CDR3 is CASSFNTEAFF. DNA for the CDR3: TGTGCCAGCAGCTTTAACACTGAAGCTTTCTTT. This chain joins TRBV5-6 and TRBJ1-1, with D unclear. Germline V gene lookup returns CDR1 SGHDT and CDR2 YYEEEE. The CDR3 loop spans 11 amino acids. Deletions cut 2 bases from V and 2 bases from J, with 1 base between.

V gene TRBV6-1 combines with J gene TRBJ2-7; no firm D call. The V end lost 7 bases, the J end lost 0 bases, and 10 bases lay between the germline ends. The length of the CDR3 is 13 residues. CDR1 and CDR2 from the germline V gene are MNHNS and SASEGT. Written as DNA, the CDR3 is TGTGCCAGCAAGGAAGGGAACTCCTACGAGCAGTACTTC. Translated: CASKEGNSYEQYF.

This clone has a count of ten or more. J is TRBJ2-3 and V is TRBV28; D remains ambiguous. Trimming removed 6 bases at V and 3 bases at J, with 7 bases between. The CDR3 spans 12 residues. Germline V gene sequence: CDR1 MDHEN, CDR2 SYDVKM. Written as DNA, the CDR3 is TGTGCCAGCAGCTTAGAGACAGATACGCAGTATTTT. Translation: CASSLETDTQYF.

The chain couples TRBV2 to TRBJ1-4; D is uncertain. The ends were cut back, 5 bases at V and 0 bases at J, with 13 bases in the middle. The V gene's germline CDR1 is SNHLY and CDR2 FYNNEI. The CDR3 runs 16 residues. CDR3 protein: CASSWSESATNEKLFF. The CDR3 nucleotides are TGTGCCAGCAGTTGGAGCGAGTCTGCAACTAATGAAAAACTGTTTTTT.

The chain is built from TRBV6-5 and TRBJ1-2; D unclear. CDR1 and CDR2 from the germline V gene are MNHEY and SVGAGI. With 5 bases removed from V and 4 bases from J, the gap between germline ends came to 17 bases. The CDR3 runs to 15 residues. This CDR3 is CASSPLSGGRYGYTF. In nucleotides, the CDR3 is TGTGCCAGCAGTCCACTTAGTGGAGGGCGCTATGGCTACACCTTC.